This T cell receptor (beta chain) was obtained from a study of blood T cell repertoires in COVID-19. The overall study: The United States, Italy and Spain were the sources of the acute and convalescent COVID-19 samples. The cDNA or gDNA used as material had been derived from T cells, B-cell-depleted T cells, or PBMCs.

J gave up 5 bases and V 2 bases, and 8 bases lay outside the gene matches. Looked up from germline, CDR1 is MDHEN and CDR2 is SYDVKM. The CDR3 spans 16 residues. In the original processing: Amplified reference gene primers provided the basis for estimating nucleated cell counts. Sequenced by immunoSEQ multiplex PCR; TCRdb stores in-frame clones only, minus some. D and trimming were read from the DNA, whereas the V and J calls and clone size are those reported in that table. Of roughly 230,000 clones in the sample, roughly 87% were seen once. The V gene is TRBV28, the J gene TRBJ1-2; 10 bases match TRBD1. The specimen sequenced was peripheral blood. This receptor was taken from a woman aged 40 to 50 who had recovered from COVID-19. The CDR3 here is CASSLMGRQGAYGYTF. The CDR3 region has the DNA TGTGCCAGCAGTTTAATGGGCCGACAGGGGGCGTATGGCTACACCTTC.